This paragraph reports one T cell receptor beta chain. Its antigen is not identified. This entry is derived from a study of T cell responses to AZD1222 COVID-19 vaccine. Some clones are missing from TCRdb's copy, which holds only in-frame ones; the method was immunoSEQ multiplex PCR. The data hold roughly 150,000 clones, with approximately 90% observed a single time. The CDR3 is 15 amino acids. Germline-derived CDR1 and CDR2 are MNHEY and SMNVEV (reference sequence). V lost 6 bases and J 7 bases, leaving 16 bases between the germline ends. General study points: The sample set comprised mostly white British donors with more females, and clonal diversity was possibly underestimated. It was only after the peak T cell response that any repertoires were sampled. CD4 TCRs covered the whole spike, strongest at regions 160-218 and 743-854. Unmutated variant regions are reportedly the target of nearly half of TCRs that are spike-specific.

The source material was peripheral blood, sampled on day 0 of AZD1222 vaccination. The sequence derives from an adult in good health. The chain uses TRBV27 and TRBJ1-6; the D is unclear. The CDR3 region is CASSFLAGSNSPLHF. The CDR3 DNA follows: TGTGCCAGCAGCTTCCTCGCGGGCAGCAATTCACCCCTCCACTTT.